These 10 T cell receptor beta chains were all obtained from the same sample, sequenced in a study of Graves' ophthalmopathy and Graves' hyperthyroidism. RNA transcripts were the template, and TCR beta CDR3 regions were amplified from them. After a first-round RT-PCR with HTBI primers, a second-round multiplex PCR was run. Using its own MiXCR run on the multiplex PCR reads, TCRdb lists one record per CDR3 protein. The sample has a few hundred thousand distinct CDR3 sequences; approximately 15% are singletons. The specimen was peripheral blood. All receptors come from a woman aged 18-29 years with stable Graves' hyperthyroidism.

This clonotype was picked up one time. Since a much larger clone is just one base distant, this may be a read error. This chain links TRBV11-2 with TRBJ2-1; D is unclear. The CDR3 sequence is 16 residues long. From germline, CDR1 is SGHAT and CDR2 FQNNGV. The V and J ends lost 4 bases and 1 base respectively, with 14 bases between them. The chain's CDR3 is CASSWAQLISYNEQFF. The CDR3, as DNA: TGTGCCAGCAGCTGGGCCCAACTTATTTCCTACAATGAGCAGTTCTTC.

This clonotype has a count of ten or more. This chain uses TRBV28 with TRBJ2-7; perhaps TRBD2 as D (6 bases). The CDR3 is made up of 14 amino acids. V lost 5 bases and J lost 3, with 14 bases in between. Germline V CDR1 and CDR2: MDHEN, SYDVKM. The CDR3 DNA reads TGTGCCAGCAGTCCCTCGGGGGTGAACTACGAGCAGTACTTC. This translates into CASSPSGVNYEQYF. The full variable domain, in which reference TRBV28 and TRBJ2-7 provide the parts outside the CDR3, is DVKVTQSSRYLVKRTGEKVFLECVQDMDHENMFWYRQDPGLGLRLIYFSYDVKMKEKGDIPEGYSVSREKKERFSLILESASTNQTSMYLCASSPSGVNYEQYFGPGTRLTVT.

The rearrangement links TRBV6-1 to TRBJ2-2; D unclear. Germline values: CDR1 MNHNS, CDR2 SASEGT. V was shortened by 7 bases and J by 6 bases, with 12 bases between the two germline ends. The CDR3 loop spans 13 amino acids. The CDR3 bases are TGTGCCAGCACCCAATCCCCGGCCGGGGAGCTGTTTTTT. It codes for CASTQSPAGELFF.

This clonotype was observed at least ten times. The chain links TRBV19 to TRBJ1-1; no firm D call. There are 16 residues in the CDR3. Germline CDR1 is LNHDA and CDR2 is SQIVND (reference sequence). V dropped 7 bases and J dropped 0 bases, with 18 bases sitting between them. The CDR3: CASTTTPQVVNTEAFF. The CDR3 bases are TGTGCCAGTACCACAACCCCGCAGGTGGTGAACACTGAAGCTTTCTTT.

This clonotype was seen only a few times. V and J are TRBV5-1 and TRBJ2-2; D possibly corresponds to TRBD1 (6 bases). V lost 2 bases and J lost 7, with 12 bases in between. This CDR3 has 14 amino acids. CDR1 and CDR2 from the germline V gene are SGHRS and YFSETQ. CDR3 protein: CASSFGTLHGELFF. In DNA, the CDR3 is TGCGCCAGCAGCTTCGGGACACTCCACGGGGAGCTGTTTTTT.

This clonotype was counted ten times or more. The chain uses TRBV24-1 and TRBJ1-1; perhaps TRBD1 as D (6 bases). Trimming removed 3 bases from V and 8 bases from J, with 12 bases in between. The CDR3 is 13 residues long. Looked up from germline, CDR1 is KGHDR and CDR2 is SFDVKD. The CDR3 bases are TGTGCCACCAGTGATATGGCCAGGGGAGAAGCTTTCTTT. It is translated as CATSDMARGEAFF.

This clonotype was counted at least ten times. This chain joins TRBV12-3 or TRBV12-4 and TRBJ2-7; D perhaps matches TRBD2 (6 bases). The CDR3 spans 15 residues. Trimming took off 0 bases at V and 6 bases at J, with 15 bases between the two ends. CDR3 bases: TGTGCCAGCAGTTTAGCGCGGAGGGTCCACACCGAGCAGTACTTC. Translated, it gives CASSLARRVHTEQYF.

This clonotype showed up many times. This sequence joins TRBV2 and TRBJ2-5, with TRBD1 matching 8 bases. In germline, CDR1 is SNHLY, CDR2 FYNNEI. The V gene end was trimmed by 0 bases and the J gene end by 2 bases; junction bases not matched to a gene: 5. CDR3 size: 16 residues. The CDR3: CASSEATRTGQETQYF. For the CDR3, the DNA is TGTGCCAGCAGTGAAGCGACGAGGACAGGGCAAGAGACCCAGTACTTC.

This clonotype came up a few times. The chain has TRBV18 and TRBJ2-7; TRBD1 might be the D (5 bases). The CDR3 runs 11 residues. Trimming cost V 6 bases and J 10 bases, with 13 bases left between them. CDR1 is KGHSH and CDR2 is LQKENI in the germline V gene. Here the CDR3 reads CASSNQGFQYF. The CDR3 nucleotides read TGTGCCAGCTCGAACCAGGGTTTTCAGTACTTC. Full variable domain (outside the CDR3, taken from reference TRBV18 and TRBJ2-7): NAGVMQNPRHLVRRRGQEARLRCSPMKGHSHVYWYRQLPEEGLKFMVYLQKENIIDESGMPKERFSAEFPKEGPSILRIQQVVRGDSAAYFCASSNQGFQYFGPGTRLTVT.

The rearrangement uses TRBV12-3 or TRBV12-4 and TRBJ1-3; D gene uncertain. CDR3 length equals 16 residues. V was trimmed by 1 base and J by 0 bases, leaving 10 bases between them. The CDR3, as DNA: TGTGCCAGCAGTTTAGATCTGACCCGCTCTGGAAACACCATATATTTT. The encoded protein is CASSLDLTRSGNTIYF.